Listed below are T cell receptor beta chains from one sample, sequenced in a study of OX40 agonist ivuxolimab in advanced cancers. Assay: immunoSEQ multiplex PCR; the TCRdb copy retains only in-frame clones and omits some. This sample has some 80,000 clones; 94% occur once, and the top ten carry over 20%. The source was CD4+ or CD8+ T cells sorted from blood, collected in a trial of the OX40 agonist ivuxolimab. The receptor source for this set is an adult with an advanced solid tumor such as melanoma, head and neck, liver or kidney cancer. CDR3s include the opening cysteine and the closing phenylalanine or tryptophan. The D gene is left open where the match is weak. Some rows mark clone size as missing; the rest say once, few, many or name a class of expanded clone.

clone size: .
V gene: TRBV19
D gene: .
J gene: TRBJ1-1
CDR3 protein: CASPSSAGTEAFF
CDR3 DNA: TGTGCCAGCCCATCTTCGGCCGGGACTGAAGCTTTCTTT

clone size: .
V gene: TRBV6-4
D gene: .
J gene: TRBJ2-1
CDR3 protein: CASSVSSGLLNEQFF
CDR3 DNA: TGTGCCAGCAGTGTAAGTAGCGGCCTCTTGAATGAGCAGTTCTTC

clone size: .
V gene: TRBV27
D gene: .
J gene: TRBJ2-5
CDR3 protein: CASSLYPRETQYF
CDR3 DNA: TGTGCCAGCAGTCTGTACCCGCGGGAGACCCAGTACTTC

clone size: .
V gene: TRBV18
D gene: TRBD1
J gene: TRBJ1-1
CDR3 protein: CASSPPGQGIFTEAFF
CDR3 DNA: TGTGCCAGCTCACCACCGGGACAGGGGATTTTCACTGAAGCTTTCTTT

clone size: .
V gene: TRBV27
D gene: TRBD1
J gene: TRBJ2-2
CDR3 protein: CASSRQGANTGELFF
CDR3 DNA: TGTGCCAGCAGTAGACAGGGTGCGAACACCGGGGAGCTGTTTTTT

clone size: .
V gene: TRBV7-9
D gene: TRBD1
J gene: TRBJ2-7
CDR3 protein: CASSRQGQDYEQYF
CDR3 DNA: TGTGCCAGCAGCCGACAGGGCCAAGACTACGAGCAGTACTTC

clone size: .
V gene: TRBV5-5
D gene: TRBD1
J gene: TRBJ1-6
CDR3 protein: CASSPGQGSPLSPLHF
CDR3 DNA: TGTGCCAGCAGCCCGGGACAGGGATCCCCATTGTCACCCCTCCACTTT

clone size: few
V gene: TRBV9
D gene: TRBD1
J gene: TRBJ2-3
CDR3 protein: CASSGGQGATDTQYF
CDR3 DNA: TGTGCCAGCAGCGGCGGACAGGGGGCGACAGATACGCAGTATTTT

clone size: .
V gene: TRBV6-5
D gene: TRBD1
J gene: TRBJ1-2
CDR3 protein: CASRETGSYGYTF
CDR3 DNA: TGTGCCAGCAGGGAGACAGGGTCCTATGGCTACACCTTC

clone size: .
V gene: TRBV28
D gene: TRBD1
J gene: TRBJ2-3
CDR3 protein: CASSLWGTGVGDTQYF
CDR3 DNA: TGTGCCAGCAGCCTTTGGGGGACAGGGGTCGGGGATACGCAGTATTTT

clone size: .
V gene: TRBV9
D gene: .
J gene: TRBJ2-7
CDR3 protein: CASSVDGGWGSYEQYF
CDR3 DNA: TGTGCCAGCAGCGTAGACGGCGGTTGGGGTTCCTACGAGCAGTACTTC

clone size: .
V gene: TRBV6-6
D gene: TRBD1
J gene: TRBJ2-1
CDR3 protein: CASGQPARGHEQFF
CDR3 DNA: TGTGCCAGCGGGCAACCGGCCAGGGGGCATGAGCAGTTCTTC

clone size: .
V gene: TRBV5-1
D gene: .
J gene: TRBJ2-7
CDR3 protein: CASSTGPTWSSYEQYF
CDR3 DNA: TGCGCCAGCAGCACAGGTCCTACCTGGAGCTCCTACGAGCAGTACTTC

clone size: .
V gene: TRBV13
D gene: .
J gene: TRBJ2-7
CDR3 protein: CASSLRTAWYYEQYF
CDR3 DNA: TGTGCCAGCAGCTTAAGGACAGCATGGTACTACGAGCAGTACTTC

clone size: .
V gene: TRBV28
D gene: .
J gene: TRBJ2-7
CDR3 protein: CASSPTGTGIYEQYF
CDR3 DNA: TGTGCCAGCAGTCCGACCGGGACGGGGATCTACGAGCAGTACTTC

clone size: .
V gene: TRBV7-9
D gene: .
J gene: TRBJ1-1
CDR3 protein: CASRPNGVNTEAFF
CDR3 DNA: TGTGCCAGCAGGCCTAATGGGGTAAACACTGAAGCTTTCTTT

clone size: .
V gene: TRBV6-6
D gene: .
J gene: TRBJ1-5
CDR3 protein: CASSYSGPYSNQPQHF
CDR3 DNA: TGTGCCAGCAGTTACTCCGGACCGTATAGCAATCAGCCCCAGCATTTT

clone size: once
V gene: TRBV4-3
D gene: .
J gene: TRBJ1-1
CDR3 protein: CASSQGPVVGTEAFF
CDR3 DNA: TGCGCCAGCAGCCAAGGCCCCGTTGTTGGCACTGAAGCTTTCTTT

clone size: .
V gene: TRBV9
D gene: .
J gene: TRBJ2-3
CDR3 protein: CASSTMAASGTDTQYF
CDR3 DNA: TGTGCCAGCAGCACTATGGCGGCGTCGGGGACAGATACGCAGTATTTT

clone size: .
V gene: TRBV7-2
D gene: .
J gene: TRBJ2-3
CDR3 protein: CASVWAGRDTQYF
CDR3 DNA: TGTGCCAGCGTCTGGGCGGGACGGGATACGCAGTATTTT

clone size: .
V gene: TRBV27
D gene: .
J gene: TRBJ2-1
CDR3 protein: CASSFSGANEQFF
CDR3 DNA: TGTGCCAGCAGTTTTTCAGGGGCAAATGAGCAGTTCTTC

clone size: .
V gene: TRBV6-6
D gene: .
J gene: TRBJ1-2
CDR3 protein: CASRTQGGYTF
CDR3 DNA: TGTGCCAGCAGAACACAGGGAGGCTACACCTTC

clone size: .
V gene: TRBV27
D gene: TRBD1
J gene: TRBJ1-1
CDR3 protein: CASSFWDRGENTEAFF
CDR3 DNA: TGTGCCAGCAGTTTCTGGGACAGGGGGGAGAACACTGAAGCTTTCTTT

clone size: .
V gene: TRBV15
D gene: TRBD2
J gene: TRBJ2-3
CDR3 protein: CATSREARTSETDTQYF
CDR3 DNA: TGTGCCACCAGCAGAGAGGCCCGGACTAGCGAAACAGATACGCAGTATTTT

clone size: once
V gene: TRBV27
D gene: TRBD1
J gene: TRBJ1-3
CDR3 protein: CASSLDRGLGNTIYF
CDR3 DNA: TGTGCCAGCAGTTTGGACAGGGGGCTCGGAAACACCATATATTTT

clone size: .
V gene: TRBV9
D gene: .
J gene: TRBJ2-1
CDR3 protein: CASSVAADEQFF
CDR3 DNA: TGTGCCAGCAGCGTAGCGGCGGATGAGCAGTTCTTC

clone size: .
V gene: TRBV4-3
D gene: .
J gene: TRBJ2-2
CDR3 protein: CASSRPWGADTGELFF
CDR3 DNA: TGCGCCAGCAGCCGTCCTTGGGGGGCCGACACCGGGGAGCTGTTTTTT

clone size: .
V gene: TRBV12-5
D gene: .
J gene: TRBJ1-5
CDR3 protein: CASGFWGQEPQHF
CDR3 DNA: TGTGCTAGTGGTTTTTGGGGGCAGGAGCCCCAGCATTTT

clone size: once
V gene: TRBV7-3
D gene: .
J gene: TRBJ2-3
CDR3 protein: CASSLTISGTDTQYF
CDR3 DNA: TGTGCCAGCAGCTTAACTATATCGGGGACAGATACGCAGTATTTT

clone size: .
V gene: TRBV5-8
D gene: TRBD1
J gene: TRBJ1-1
CDR3 protein: CASRKSTGVLLVNTEAFF
CDR3 DNA: TGTGCCAGCAGGAAATCGACAGGGGTTTTACTGGTGAACACTGAAGCTTTCTTT

clone size: .
V gene: TRBV27
D gene: TRBD1
J gene: TRBJ1-1
CDR3 protein: CASSTNRGRTEAFF
CDR3 DNA: TGTGCCAGCAGTACAAACAGGGGACGCACTGAAGCTTTCTTT

clone size: .
V gene: TRBV13
D gene: .
J gene: TRBJ1-2
CDR3 protein: CASSLTFREGSYGYTF
CDR3 DNA: TGTGCCAGCAGCTTAACGTTTCGGGAGGGGAGCTATGGCTACACCTTC

clone size: .
V gene: TRBV29-1
D gene: TRBD1
J gene: TRBJ1-1
CDR3 protein: CSDTGQKTEAFF
CDR3 DNA: TGCAGCGATACGGGACAGAAGACTGAAGCTTTCTTT

clone size: once
V gene: TRBV6-1
D gene: .
J gene: TRBJ2-7
CDR3 protein: CASSGTISYEQYF
CDR3 DNA: TGTGCCAGCAGTGGCACTATCAGCTACGAGCAGTACTTC

clone size: .
V gene: TRBV4-1
D gene: TRBD1
J gene: TRBJ2-3
CDR3 protein: CASSQEPTGTGDLDTQYF
CDR3 DNA: TGCGCCAGCAGCCAAGAGCCCACTGGGACAGGGGATCTGGATACGCAGTATTTT

clone size: .
V gene: TRBV6-5
D gene: .
J gene: TRBJ1-2
CDR3 protein: CASSPTGANYGYTF
CDR3 DNA: TGTGCCAGCAGTCCCACCGGGGCTAACTATGGCTACACCTTC

clone size: .
V gene: TRBV21-1
D gene: .
J gene: TRBJ2-7
CDR3 protein: CASRGGQIGDEQYF
CDR3 DNA: TGTGCCAGCCGGGGCGGGCAGATCGGCGACGAGCAGTACTTC

clone size: .
V gene: TRBV4-2
D gene: .
J gene: TRBJ2-3
CDR3 protein: CASSQELGLVSTDTQYF
CDR3 DNA: TGTGCCAGCAGCCAAGAGCTAGGCCTAGTGAGCACAGATACGCAGTATTTT

clone size: .
V gene: TRBV6-5
D gene: .
J gene: TRBJ2-7
CDR3 protein: CASTHENSYEQYF
CDR3 DNA: TGTGCCAGCACCCATGAGAACTCCTACGAGCAGTACTTC

clone size: .
V gene: TRBV18
D gene: TRBD1
J gene: TRBJ1-4
CDR3 protein: CASSHKPGQGVDEKLFF
CDR3 DNA: TGTGCCAGCTCACATAAGCCGGGACAGGGGGTTGATGAAAAACTGTTTTTT

clone size: once
V gene: TRBV19
D gene: .
J gene: TRBJ1-1
CDR3 protein: CASSIGLGGYTEAFF
CDR3 DNA: TGTGCCAGTAGTATAGGGCTAGGGGGATACACTGAAGCTTTCTTT

clone size: .
V gene: TRBV15
D gene: .
J gene: TRBJ2-2
CDR3 protein: CATSSTSTANTGELFF
CDR3 DNA: TGTGCCACCAGCAGCACTAGCACCGCGAACACCGGGGAGCTGTTTTTT

clone size: .
V gene: TRBV19
D gene: TRBD2
J gene: TRBJ2-1
CDR3 protein: CASSYRVGLAIYNEQFF
CDR3 DNA: TGTGCCAGTAGTTACAGAGTCGGACTAGCGATCTACAATGAGCAGTTCTTC

clone size: .
V gene: TRBV9
D gene: .
J gene: TRBJ2-1
CDR3 protein: CASSVVTGWEQFF
CDR3 DNA: TGTGCCAGCAGCGTAGTTACAGGTTGGGAGCAGTTCTTC